The clone carrying this T cell receptor beta chain has only a few counts. Its antigen remains unidentified. V lost 6 bases and J lost 5; bases outside the gene matches: 6. Per the germline V gene, CDR1 is SGHTA and CDR2 is FQGNSA. There are 15 residues in the CDR3. Using RNA transcripts as the source, TCR beta CDR3 regions were amplified. Researchers ran a first-round RT-PCR on the TCR CDR3 using the HTBI primer set. TCRdb re-called the multiplex PCR reads through MiXCR, storing one row per CDR3 protein. The table includes about 480,000 distinct CDR3 sequences, less than 25% detected once. This sample was included in a study of T cells in Graves' hyperthyroidism and ophthalmopathy. The study, taken as a whole, reports: Most clonotypes that expanded in the thyroid above 0.001 also showed up in blood. Ophthalmopathy, which appeared later, was predicted by the model a median about 5.9 months before onset.

Patients with uncontrolled infections, other autoimmune diseases, pregnancy or lactation were excluded. Input material: blood. The gene calls are TRBV7-2 and TRBJ2-5; 13 positions match TRBD2. This TCR derives from a woman in her twenties or thirties with Graves' ophthalmopathy. The CDR3 here is CASRTSGGLLETQYF. Written as DNA, the CDR3 is TGTGCCAGCAGGACTAGCGGGGGGCTTCTTGAGACCCAGTACTTC.